This is a list of T cell receptor beta chains from one sample in a study of response to subunit inactivated influenza vaccine. Each CDR3 protein is one row after TCRdb ran MiXCR on the RT-PCR reads. The sample contains fewer than 600,000 distinct CDR3 sequences, about 7.2% of which appear only once. Material: PBMCs from blood, obtained around 2 years after vaccination. The receptors come from a man between 50 and 75 years old who received an inactivated influenza vaccine. Each CDR3 is given with its conserved first and last residue. D genes are given only for firm matches. Clone size is stated in some rows and not others, as once, few, many or a class when expanded.

D gene,clone size,V gene,CDR3 length,J gene,CDR3 DNA,CDR3 protein
TRBD2,NA,TRBV28,15,TRBJ2-3,TGTGCCAGCAGTTTCGGGACTATGGGCACAGATACGCAGTATTTT,CASSFGTMGTDTQYF
NA,NA,TRBV12-3/TRBV12-4,13,TRBJ2-1,TGTGCCAGCACCTATGGCAGGTTGGATGAGCAGTTCTTC,CASTYGRLDEQFF
NA,few,TRBV2,15,TRBJ2-7,TGTGCCAGCAGGGGAACAGGGTCTCGGTCTGGCGAGCAGTACTTC,CASRGTGSRSGEQYF
NA,NA,TRBV15,15,TRBJ1-6,TGTGCCACCAGCAGAGATACACAGGTTAATTCACCCCTCCACTTT,CATSRDTQVNSPLHF
TRBD1,NA,TRBV5-1,15,TRBJ1-4,TGCGCCAGCAGCTGGACAGGGGCTGTTAATGAAAAACTGTTTTTT,CASSWTGAVNEKLFF
NA,few,TRBV2,14,TRBJ2-2,TGTGCCAGCAGTACAGGGCAGGGCACCGGGGAGCTGTTTTTT,CASSTGQGTGELFF
TRBD1,NA,TRBV2,15,TRBJ1-6,TGTGCCAGCAGCGGACAGGGGTCGGTGAATTCACCCCTCCACTTT,CASSGQGSVNSPLHF
TRBD2,NA,TRBV20-1,14,TRBJ2-5,TGCAGTGCTATTGGGACTAGCGGGGAGGAGACCCAGTACTTC,CSAIGTSGEETQYF
TRBD1,NA,TRBV20-1,18,TRBJ1-1,TGCAGTGCTAGATCGACAGGGGGCACTTTTAAGATGAACACTGAAGCTTTCTTT,CSARSTGGTFKMNTEAFF
NA,NA,TRBV6-1,15,TRBJ2-1,TGTGCCAGCAGACAAGACAATCCCGGGGGAAATGAGCAGTTCTTC,CASRQDNPGGNEQFF
TRBD2,few,TRBV6-1,18,TRBJ2-5,TGTGCCAGCAGTGAGCTCAAGGCCGGGACTAGCGGGAGGGAGACCCAGTACTTC,CASSELKAGTSGRETQYF
TRBD2,NA,TRBV7-9,16,TRBJ2-7,TGTGCCAGCAGCTTAGGGGGGACTAGCCTATTCTACGAGCAGTACTTC,CASSLGGTSLFYEQYF
NA,many,TRBV30,14,TRBJ1-4,TGTGCCTGGAGTGGGGTGACAACTAATGAAAAACTGTTTTTT,CAWSGVTTNEKLFF
NA,NA,TRBV5-1,14,TRBJ2-3,TGCGCCAGCAGCTTCAGCGATTGGGCAGATACGCAGTATTTT,CASSFSDWADTQYF
NA,NA,TRBV20-1,14,TRBJ2-1,TGCAGTGCTAGAGATCTAGAATATACGAATGAGCAGTTCTTC,CSARDLEYTNEQFF
NA,NA,TRBV12-3/TRBV12-4,16,TRBJ1-5,TGTGCCAGCAGCGTTGCTGGTGGGGCTCACGATCAGCCCCAGCATTTT,CASSVAGGAHDQPQHF
NA,few,TRBV20-1,14,TRBJ2-7,TGCAGTGCTAGAGATCAACAGAGCTCCTACGAGCAGTACTTC,CSARDQQSSYEQYF
NA,NA,TRBV12-3/TRBV12-4,14,TRBJ1-1,TGTGCCAGCAGCCCCAGGATTATTAACACTGAAGCTTTCTTT,CASSPRIINTEAFF
NA,NA,TRBV6-5,15,TRBJ2-5,TGTGCCAGCAGTTACTTGGGACGGCTCCAAGAGACCCAGTACTTC,CASSYLGRLQETQYF
NA,few,TRBV6-1,14,TRBJ2-2,TGTGCCACCCGTAGCGGAGCGAACACCGGGGAGCTGTTTTTT,CATRSGANTGELFF
TRBD1,many,TRBV20-1,15,TRBJ2-7,TGCAGTGCTAGCGAACCGGGACAGTCTGCCTACGAGCAGTACTTC,CSASEPGQSAYEQYF
TRBD1,many,TRBV20-1,15,TRBJ1-5,TGCAGTGCTAGTCCCGGGACAGGGGGCAGTCAGCCCCAGCATTTT,CSASPGTGGSQPQHF
TRBD2,once,TRBV27,17,TRBJ2-4,TGTGCCAGCAGTTACAAGACTAGCGGGGGGGCCACCCGCATTCAGTACTTC,CASSYKTSGGATRIQYF
TRBD2,few,TRBV30,18,TRBJ2-1,TGTGCCTGGTATAAACCGACTAGCGGGGCCCGCTCCTACAATGAGCAGTTCTTC,CAWYKPTSGARSYNEQFF
TRBD2,NA,TRBV2,15,TRBJ2-2,TGTGCCAGCTCAGGGAGCGGGGGACACACCGGGGAGCTGTTTTTT,CASSGSGGHTGELFF
TRBD2,NA,TRBV7-2,16,TRBJ2-3,TGTGCCAGCAGCTTGTTAGCGGGAGAGAAGACAGATACGCAGTATTTT,CASSLLAGEKTDTQYF
TRBD2,few,TRBV7-2,16,TRBJ2-3,TGTGCCAGCAGCTCGGAGGGGACTAGCGGGGCTTATACGCAGTATTTT,CASSSEGTSGAYTQYF
NA,few,TRBV5-5,12,TRBJ1-1,TGTGCCAGCAGCAACCGGGACGTTGAAGCTTTCTTT,CASSNRDVEAFF
NA,few,TRBV18,13,TRBJ2-5,TGTGCCAGCTCACCCCAATCGGACCAGACCCAGTACTTC,CASSPQSDQTQYF
NA,NA,TRBV20-1,13,TRBJ1-4,TGCAGTGCTACGAACAGAACTAATGAAAAACTGTTTTTT,CSATNRTNEKLFF
NA,NA,TRBV30,14,TRBJ1-5,TGTGCCTGGACGTCGGGGGTTGGCAATCAGCCCCAGCATTTT,CAWTSGVGNQPQHF